The 24 T cell receptor beta chains listed next were all sequenced from one sample in a study of technical replicates of blood from a handful of donors. Measured with immunoSEQ multiplex PCR; TCRdb has only the in-frame clones, and not every one. The repertoire holds just under 60,000 clones, around 96% seen once, with 3% in the top ten. The sequencing input was PBMCs. Receptor source: a human donor in good health. Some clones in this sample may be carry-over from other donors' samples.

The J gene is TRBJ2-7, the V gene TRBV7-2; D call uncertain. Germline CDR1 is SGHTA and CDR2 is FQGNSA. The CDR3 runs 13 residues. The V gene lost 2 bases and the J gene lost 3 bases, with 8 bases spanning the gap. In DNA, the CDR3 is TGTGCCAGCAGCTTAAGTCCGGGCTACGAGCAGTACTTC. Translation: CASSLSPGYEQYF.

The chain carries TRBV2 and TRBJ1-2, with TRBD1 matching 8 bases. The trim removed 4 bases at V and 0 bases at J, leaving 4 bases unmatched. This CDR3 comprises 15 residues. Germline values: CDR1 SNHLY, CDR2 FYNNEI. The CDR3 coding sequence is TGTGCCAGCAGTGCCCGACAGGGGACTAACTATGGCTACACCTTC. The encoded protein is CASSARQGTNYGYTF.

The chain couples TRBV11-2 to TRBJ2-1, with TRBD2 matching over 7 bases. The CDR3 covers 13 residues. Per the germline V gene, CDR1 is SGHAT and CDR2 is FQNNGV. V gave up 2 bases and J gave up 10 bases; unmatched junction bases: 5. The CDR3 reads CASSLLVAGEQFF. In DNA, the CDR3 is TGTGCCAGCAGCTTATTGGTAGCGGGCGAGCAGTTCTTC.

The CDR3 bases are TGTGCCAGCAGCAAAGGACAGGGGTTCACTGAAGCTTTCTTT. It specifies CASSKGQGFTEAFF. The rearrangement joins TRBV7-9 to TRBJ1-1; 9 nucleotides match TRBD1. With V trimmed by 5 bases and J by 4 bases, 5 bases remained unmatched. The CDR3 has 14 amino acids. Per the germline V gene, CDR1 is SEHNR and CDR2 is FQNEAQ (reference sequence).

The chain is built from TRBV7-2 and TRBJ1-2; 7 bases line up with TRBD1. V was clipped by 0 bases and J by 3 bases; unmatched bases: 10. CDR3 length: 17 amino acids. Per the germline V gene, CDR1 is SGHTA and CDR2 is FQGNSA. The CDR3 DNA sequence: TGTGCCAGCAGCTTAGCCTCAGGGGGGCGCGGTGACTATGGCTACACCTTC. Translation gives CASSLASGGRGDYGYTF. The entire variable domain, with the rest obtained from reference TRBV7-2 and TRBJ1-2, is as follows: GAGVSQSPSNKVTEKGKDVELRCDPISGHTALYWYRQSLGQGLEFLIYFQGNSAPDKSGLPSDRFSAERTGGSVSTLTIQRTQQEDSAVYLCASSLASGGRGDYGYTFGSGTRLTVV.

The CDR3 spells CASSQESDSRMSDTQYF. In DNA, the CDR3 is TGCGCCAGCAGCCAAGAGTCGGACTCCCGTATGAGTGATACGCAGTATTTT. The genes are TRBV4-1 and TRBJ2-3, with D perhaps TRBD2 (5 bases). The CDR3 has 17 amino acids. V lost 0 bases and J 6 bases, leaving 19 bases between the germline ends. Germline V lookup: CDR1 MGHRA, CDR2 YSYEKL.

This clone was observed once. The chain uses TRBV7-9 and TRBJ1-1; 7 bases are a match to TRBD1. Germline lookup yields CDR1 SEHNR and CDR2 FQNEAQ (reference sequence). V shed 5 bases and J 4 bases; nucleotides not matched to a gene: 4. This CDR3 has 13 residues. Here the CDR3 reads CASSPTGSTEAFF. CDR3 nucleotide sequence: TGTGCCAGCAGCCCGACAGGGAGCACTGAAGCTTTCTTT.

This sequence joins TRBV7-9 and TRBJ2-7, with TRBD2 matching 10 bases. Germline values: CDR1 SEHNR, CDR2 FQNEAQ (reference sequence). The CDR3 sequence is 16 residues long. The V and J ends lost 3 bases and 9 bases, in that order; junction bases with no gene match: 14. Here the CDR3 DNA reads TGTGCCAGCAGCTTCCCCGGGACTAGCGAGACCGTTGGGCAGTACTTC. Encoded protein: CASSFPGTSETVGQYF.

The CDR3 loop reads CASSSLAGGNEQYF. CDR3 coding DNA: TGTGCCAGCAGCTCCTTAGCGGGAGGGAACGAGCAGTACTTC. The chain joins TRBV7-9 to TRBJ2-7; 11 positions match TRBD2. This CDR3 is built from 14 residues. Trimming at V came to 4 bases and at J to 5 bases, leaving 4 bases not matched to a gene. Germline V CDR1 and CDR2: SEHNR, FQNEAQ (reference sequence).

The chain couples TRBV15 to TRBJ2-3; the D gene is possibly TRBD2 (6 bases). V gave up 4 bases and J gave up 14 bases, with 22 bases separating them. The CDR3 totals 14 residues. The germline V gene has CDR1 LNHNV and CDR2 YYDKDF (reference sequence). As DNA, the CDR3 is TGTGCCACCAGCACCCCCCAGCTAGGCGGGGATCGGTATTTT. Translated, it gives CATSTPQLGGDRYF.

The V call is TRBV11-2, the J call TRBJ1-4; 8 positions agree with TRBD1. Unmatched junction bases numbered 7, after V lost 3 bases and J lost 7 bases. The CDR3 has 15 amino acids. CDR1 is SGHAT and CDR2 is FQNNGV in the germline V gene. The CDR3 region is CASSFRGLQSEKLFF. In nucleotides, the CDR3 is TGTGCCAGCAGCTTCAGGGGGCTGCAGAGTGAAAAACTGTTTTTT.

The chain combines TRBV14 with TRBJ2-3; no clear D. CDR1 and CDR2 from the germline V gene are SGHDN and FVKESK. V dropped 4 bases and J dropped 6 bases, with 5 bases sitting between them. The CDR3 has 11 amino acids. Here the CDR3 reads CASSLVDTQYF. The CDR3 DNA reads TGTGCCAGCAGCCTCGTCGATACGCAGTATTTT.

The chain carries TRBV29-1 and TRBJ2-3; 7 bases fit TRBD1. Germline V gene lookup returns CDR1 SQVTM and CDR2 ANQGSEA. CDR3 size: 13 residues. This CDR3 is CSVTPQGTDTQYF. In DNA, the CDR3 is TGCAGTGTCACCCCACAGGGGACAGATACGCAGTATTTT.

The J gene is TRBJ1-2, the V gene TRBV13, with TRBD1 matching 8 bases. V shed 0 bases, J shed 4 bases, and the junction held 4 bases outside the gene matches. Looked up from germline, CDR1 is PRHDT and CDR2 is FYEKMQ (reference sequence). CDR3 length: 15 residues. As DNA, the CDR3 is TGTGCCAGCAGCTTAGGCCGGACAGGGACCTATGGCTACACCTTC. Amino acids: CASSLGRTGTYGYTF.

The J gene is TRBJ2-7, the V gene TRBV15; 8 nucleotides match TRBD1. Per germline, CDR1 LNHNV and CDR2 YYDKDF (reference sequence). V was pared by 5 bases and J by 2 bases, with 5 bases of the junction left unmatched. The CDR3 consists of 14 residues. CDR3 protein: CATSGRDRTYEQYF. The CDR3, as DNA: TGTGCCACCAGCGGACGGGACAGGACCTACGAGCAGTACTTC.

The rearrangement uses TRBV18 and TRBJ1-2, with D perhaps TRBD1 (6 bases). The V gene's germline CDR1 is KGHSH and CDR2 LQKENI. The CDR3 runs to 13 residues. Between the trimmed V and J ends, which lost 3 bases and 4 bases, there was a span of 9 bases. CDR3 DNA: TGTGCCAGCTCACCTGACAGGAGCTATGGCTACACCTTC. Encoded protein: CASSPDRSYGYTF.

V gene TRBV5-4 combines with J gene TRBJ1-3; no clear D. Between the trimmed V and J ends, which lost 0 bases and 4 bases, there was a span of 5 bases. The germline CDR1 and CDR2 sequences are SGHNT and YYREEE (reference sequence). CDR3 length: 13 amino acids. DNA for the CDR3: TGTGCCAGCAGCTTGGCCGGGGGAAACACCATATATTTT. It is translated as CASSLAGGNTIYF.

This clone was observed a single time. The chain uses TRBV21-1 and TRBJ2-2; the table's TRBD1 call for D was not verified on the DNA. TRBV21-1 is given as a pseudogene. CDR3 length: 17 amino acids. The CDR3 nucleotides read TGTGCCAGCAGCTCCGAGATAGGGACAGGTGGGACCGGGGAGCTGTTTTTT. This gives the protein CASSSEIGTGGTGELFF.

The rearrangement joins TRBV7-9 to TRBJ1-5; TRBD1 is a possible D gene (5 bases). The V gene's germline CDR1 is SEHNR and CDR2 FQNEAQ (reference sequence). The CDR3 is made up of 11 amino acids. The ends were cut back, 1 base at V and 14 bases at J, with 9 bases in the middle. The CDR3 nucleotides are TGTGCCAGCAGCTTAGGGAGGGGTAAGCATTTT. Encoded protein: CASSLGRGKHF.

The chain links TRBV5-1 to TRBJ2-3, with D perhaps TRBD2 (5 bases). The CDR3 totals 14 residues. V was trimmed by 1 base and J by 2 bases, leaving 8 bases between them. CDR1 is SGHRS and CDR2 is YFSETQ in the germline V gene. Written as DNA, the CDR3 is TGCGCCAGCAGCTTGTCGGGGAACACAGATACGCAGTATTTT. It encodes CASSLSGNTDTQYF.

The chain employs TRBV6-4 and TRBJ2-3, with D tentatively TRBD2 (6 bases). This CDR3 region has 14 residues. V was clipped by 4 bases and J by 6 bases, with 14 bases between them. Per germline, CDR1 MRHNA and CDR2 SNTAGT. In DNA, the CDR3 is TGTGCCAGCAGTGCGACCGGGGGTAGTGATACGCAGTATTTT. The encoded protein is CASSATGGSDTQYF.

This clone was seen only once. Written as DNA, the CDR3 is TGTGCCAGCAGCTTAGACAGGGGTAATGAGCAGTTCTTC. This translates into CASSLDRGNEQFF. The chain couples TRBV7-3 to TRBJ2-1, with 8 nucleotides matching TRBD1. Germline-derived CDR1 and CDR2 are SGHTA and FQGTGA. The CDR3 totals 13 residues. Germline trimming cut 2 bases from V and 7 bases from J; bases unmatched to any gene: 1.

V usage is TRBV10-3 and J usage is TRBJ1-1; 7 bases align to TRBD1. The CDR3 is 15 amino acids. In germline, CDR1 is ENHRY, CDR2 SYGVKD. V was clipped by 0 bases and J by 1 base; unmatched bases: 2. The CDR3 region is CAISESDRANTEAFF. DNA of the CDR3: TGTGCCATCAGTGAGTCTGACAGGGCGAACACTGAAGCTTTCTTT.

The chain joins TRBV2 to TRBJ1-2; 10 bases are shared with TRBD1. The CDR3 contains 13 residues. CDR1 SNHLY and CDR2 FYNNEI come from the germline V gene. V shed 11 bases and J 7 bases; nucleotides not matched to a gene: 10. The DNA of the CDR3 is TGTGCCGGGAGGACAGGGGGTAGGGGTGGCTACACCTTC. It yields the protein CAGRTGGRGGYTF.